This T cell receptor beta chain was recovered during a study of blood T cells in healthy people across ages. This clonotype was seen only a few times. PCR was performed a second time for about 7 to 12 cycles using a sample-barcoded 5' primer and a J-beta primer mix. TCRdb analysed the 5' RACE reads with MiXCR anew, one entry per CDR3 protein. This table holds about 1,500,000 distinct CDR3 sequences, 42% found once. V lost 1 base and J lost 1, with 10 bases in between. CDR3 length equals 15 residues. Germline V lookup: CDR1 MGHRA, CDR2 YSYEKL. The chain couples TRBV4-1 to TRBJ1-1; no clear D gene. Material: blood. This sequence was found in a woman younger than 35 in good health. For the CDR3, the DNA is TGCGCCAGCAGCCAAGGCGAAGGCCAGAACACTGAAGCTTTCTTT. It codes for CASSQGEGQNTEAFF.